This is a list of T cell receptor beta chains from one sample in a study of blood T cell repertoires in COVID-19. TCRdb's copy holds only in-frame clones and misses some; the assay was immunoSEQ multiplex PCR. The sample lists 110,000 to 150,000 clones, 75% to 90% occurring once. The sample taken for sequencing was peripheral blood. All receptors derive from a man in his 70s who had recovered from COVID-19. CDR3s include the opening cysteine and the closing phenylalanine or tryptophan. D genes are given only for firm matches. Size tells how often a clone was seen (once, few, many) or the class of an expanded clone, and some rows leave it out.

J,D,V,size,DNA,CDR3
TRBJ2-3,TRBD2,TRBV6-1,NA,TGTGCCAGCAGTGAAATAGCGGGGGAGGGGGATACGCAGTATTTT,CASSEIAGEGDTQYF
TRBJ2-1,NA,TRBV27,NA,TGTGCCAGCAGTTCCGCCTCGGGTGAGCAGTTCTTC,CASSSASGEQFF
TRBJ1-2,NA,TRBV5-1,NA,TGCGCCAGCAGCTTGAATCAGGGTCCCGCTCGGGATGGCTACACCTTC,CASSLNQGPARDGYTF
TRBJ1-2,NA,TRBV18,once,TGTGCCAGCTCACCTGGGGAGGACTATGGCTACACCTTC,CASSPGEDYGYTF
TRBJ2-1,NA,TRBV27,NA,TGTGCCAGCAGGCGAGGACAACTCGGGGGCTACAATGAGCAGTTCTTC,CASRRGQLGGYNEQFF
TRBJ1-1,NA,TRBV6-7,NA,TGTGCCAGCAGTTATTCACTCTCGGAGCCGAACACTGAAGCTTTCTTT,CASSYSLSEPNTEAFF
TRBJ2-7,NA,TRBV5-6,NA,TGTGCCAGCAGCTCATTCCCAGGGTACGAGCAGTACTTC,CASSSFPGYEQYF
TRBJ1-2,NA,TRBV5-1,NA,TGCGCCAGCAGCTTGTGGGGCCCTGCTAACTATGGCTACACCTTC,CASSLWGPANYGYTF
TRBJ2-1,NA,TRBV27,NA,TGTGCCAGCAGCCTACAGGCCCTCACCAATGAGCAGTTCTTC,CASSLQALTNEQFF
TRBJ2-1,NA,TRBV9,NA,TGTGCCAGCAGCCCCCGGGGTAGCATCTACAATGAGCAGTTCTTC,CASSPRGSIYNEQFF
TRBJ1-2,TRBD1,TRBV27,once,TGTGCCAGCAGAGCAGGGGGCGGCTATGGCTACACCTTC,CASRAGGGYGYTF
TRBJ2-5,TRBD2,TRBV3-1/TRBV3-2,NA,TGTGCCAGCAGCCAAGACCACCCGGGACTAGCGGGAGGGGGGAGAGAGACCCAGTACTTC,CASSQDHPGLAGGGRETQYF
TRBJ1-1,NA,TRBV2,NA,TGTGCCAGCAGGAGGACAAACACTGAAGCTTTCTTT,CASRRTNTEAFF
TRBJ1-1,NA,TRBV2,NA,TGTGCCAGCGGACCCAGGGGTAGGGACACTGAAGCTTTCTTT,CASGPRGRDTEAFF
TRBJ2-7,NA,TRBV10-2,NA,TGCGCCAGCAGTGAGTCGACGGGGACAAACTACGAGCAGTACTTC,CASSESTGTNYEQYF
TRBJ2-7,NA,TRBV18,NA,TGTGCCAGCTCACCACCCGAGTCCTACGAGCAGTACTTC,CASSPPESYEQYF
TRBJ2-1,NA,TRBV11-2,NA,TGTGCCAGCAGCGACTGGGATGAGCAGTTCTTC,CASSDWDEQFF
TRBJ1-5,NA,TRBV19,NA,TGTGCCAGTAGTATTGTGGCCCTTGGCAATCAGCCCCAGCATTTT,CASSIVALGNQPQHF
TRBJ2-3,NA,TRBV4-1,NA,TGCGCCAGCAGCCAAGGTCTAGCTAGAGGAAAGGCGGATACGCAGTATTTT,CASSQGLARGKADTQYF
TRBJ1-1,NA,TRBV29-1,NA,TGCAGCGCCCTCCGGGATCGATCGAACACTGAAGCTTTCTTT,CSALRDRSNTEAFF
TRBJ2-1,NA,TRBV4-2,few,TGTGCCAGCAGCCAAGAGGGAGCTCCCTACAATGAGCAGTTCTTC,CASSQEGAPYNEQFF
TRBJ1-2,NA,TRBV9,few,TGTGCCAGCAGCGGCGCCAAGGGGAGGGCCGCCTATGGCTACACCTTC,CASSGAKGRAAYGYTF
TRBJ2-1,TRBD2,TRBV5-1,NA,TGCGCCAGCAGCTTGGTTGCGGGAGGGCCCAATGAGCAGTTCTTC,CASSLVAGGPNEQFF
TRBJ2-3,TRBD2,TRBV2,NA,TGTGCCAGCTCCACCGCGACTAGCGGGAGTGTTTGGGCAGATACGCAGTATTTT,CASSTATSGSVWADTQYF
TRBJ1-4,TRBD1,TRBV7-2,NA,TGTGCCAGCAGCATCGGACAGGGACATGCAACTAATGAAAAACTGTTTTTT,CASSIGQGHATNEKLFF
TRBJ2-5,NA,TRBV30,NA,TGTGCCTGGAGTGTAACAGCAATGGAGACCCAGTACTTC,CAWSVTAMETQYF
TRBJ2-7,TRBD2,TRBV7-2,NA,TGTGCCAGCAATCTACCGGGACTAGCTAACGAGCAGTACTTC,CASNLPGLANEQYF
TRBJ2-7,TRBD1,TRBV5-1,NA,TGCGCCAGCAGCTTGAGGGGGCAGGGGGCCTACGAGCAGTACTTC,CASSLRGQGAYEQYF
TRBJ2-1,NA,TRBV11-2,NA,TGTGCCAGCAGCTTGAACGGGAGATCCGGGAATGAGCAGTTCTTC,CASSLNGRSGNEQFF
TRBJ2-3,NA,TRBV10-1,once,TGCGCCAGCAGTCCTTCCAGACTGGATACGCAGTATTTT,CASSPSRLDTQYF
TRBJ2-5,TRBD2,TRBV19,NA,TGTGCCAGTAGTATGGGCACTAGCGGCCAAGAGACCCAGTACTTC,CASSMGTSGQETQYF
TRBJ1-5,TRBD1,TRBV2,NA,TGTGCCAGCAGTCCGGGACAGGGGAATCAGCCCCAGCATTTT,CASSPGQGNQPQHF
TRBJ2-7,NA,TRBV6-5,once,TGTGCCAGCAGTAACCCGGGACTGGGAACCTACGAGCAGTACTTC,CASSNPGLGTYEQYF
TRBJ1-2,TRBD1,TRBV5-6,NA,TGTGCCAGCAGCCCGGGGGACAGGGCTAACTATGGCTACACCTTC,CASSPGDRANYGYTF
TRBJ1-5,TRBD1,TRBV4-3,NA,TGCGCCAGCAGCCAAGAAACAGGGGTTGGTCAGCCCCAGCATTTT,CASSQETGVGQPQHF
TRBJ2-7,TRBD2,TRBV14,NA,TGTGCCAGCAGCCACTGGGAGGCTAGCGGGAACTACGAGCAGTACTTC,CASSHWEASGNYEQYF
TRBJ2-6,TRBD1,TRBV14,NA,TGTGCCAGCAGCCAGATAAACTACCGGGACAGGGGCTCTGGGGCCAACGTCCTGACTTTC,CASSQINYRDRGSGANVLTF
TRBJ2-7,NA,TRBV19,NA,TGTGCCAGTAGCACAGACAGGTCCTACGAGCAGTACTTC,CASSTDRSYEQYF
TRBJ2-6,NA,TRBV27,NA,TGTGCCAGCAGTTCCTCAGGGTTGGGGGCCAACGTCCTGACTTTC,CASSSSGLGANVLTF
TRBJ2-7,TRBD2,TRBV7-2,NA,TGTGCCAGCAGCTTAGGCGGGAGCTACTACGAGCAGTACTTC,CASSLGGSYYEQYF
TRBJ2-7,NA,TRBV7-2,NA,TGTGCCAGCAGCTTAGCGCCACAGGCCTCCTACGAGCAGTACTTC,CASSLAPQASYEQYF
TRBJ2-1,NA,TRBV4-1,NA,TGCGCCAGCAGCCAAGATCGCGAAGCGATGAATGAGCAGTTCTTC,CASSQDREAMNEQFF
TRBJ2-6,NA,TRBV5-1,NA,TGCGCCAGCAGCTTGGATCAGGGATCAAACGTCCTGACTTTC,CASSLDQGSNVLTF
TRBJ2-2,NA,TRBV12-1,NA,TGTGCCAGCAGCTTTCGGGGCTTGGACAGGGTAAACACCGGGGAGCTGTTTTTT,CASSFRGLDRVNTGELFF
TRBJ2-3,NA,TRBV29-1,few,TGCAGCGTCCCGCTAGGTCCAGATACGCAGTATTTT,CSVPLGPDTQYF
TRBJ2-3,TRBD2,TRBV10-3,NA,TGTGCCATCAGTGAGTCAAGTAGGACTAGCGGGAGCACAGATACGCAGTATTTT,CAISESSRTSGSTDTQYF
TRBJ1-1,TRBD1,TRBV5-6,NA,TGTGCCAGCAGCAGGACAGGGGGCGCGGTTTCTGAAGCTTTCTTT,CASSRTGGAVSEAFF
TRBJ2-7,TRBD2,TRBV5-6,NA,TGTGCCAGCAGGAGTCGGGCTAGCGGGACGAGTGAGCAGTACTTC,CASRSRASGTSEQYF
TRBJ2-7,TRBD1,TRBV4-1,NA,TGCGCCAGCAGCCGAGCGCCGGGACAGGGCTCCTACGAGCAGTACTTC,CASSRAPGQGSYEQYF
TRBJ1-1,NA,TRBV19,NA,TGTGCCAGTAGTATCAGGGGAGAAGCTTTCTTT,CASSIRGEAFF
TRBJ2-3,NA,TRBV4-3,NA,TGCGCCAGCAGCCAAGATGTAGCCCCCACAGATACGCAGTATTTT,CASSQDVAPTDTQYF
TRBJ2-7,TRBD1,TRBV5-4,NA,TGTGCCAGCAGCGGGCCGGGACAGGGTGGGTACGAGCAGTACTTC,CASSGPGQGGYEQYF